The rows below give T cell receptor beta chains drawn from one sample of a study of response to subunit inactivated influenza vaccine. Using its own MiXCR run on the RT-PCR reads, TCRdb lists one record per CDR3 protein. The repertoire holds hundreds of thousands of distinct CDR3 sequences, 14% seen once, with less than 8.5% in the top ten. Sequenced here: PBMCs from blood, sampled 14 days before vaccination. The source is a man over 45 who received an inactivated influenza vaccine. Each CDR3 is given with its conserved first and last residue. The D gene is left open where the match is weak. Clone size appears in some rows only: once, few, many, or a class for an expanded clone.

CDR3nt,CDR3aa,abundance,v_gene,d_gene,j_gene
TGTGCCAGCAGCCAGGCTGGGGGATTTAAAGGCTATGGCTACACCTTC,CASSQAGGFKGYGYTF,few,TRBV28,.,TRBJ1-2
TGCAGTGCTACCCCGGTTAGCGGGAACACCGGGGAGCTGTTTTTT,CSATPVSGNTGELFF,few,TRBV20-1,.,TRBJ2-2
TGTGCCAGCAGTTTTAGGTGGGGGAGCTCCTACAATGAGCAGTTCTTC,CASSFRWGSSYNEQFF,.,TRBV28,.,TRBJ2-1
TGTGCCAGCAGCTGGGGGGGGGGAGCCTACAATGAGCAGTTCTTC,CASSWGGGAYNEQFF,few,TRBV5-6,TRBD2,TRBJ2-1
TGTGCCATCAGAGGACTAGCGGGAGTATACGAGCAGTACTTC,CAIRGLAGVYEQYF,.,TRBV10-3,TRBD2,TRBJ2-7
TGTGCCAGCAGCCAGCTCAACAGGGTCCAGAACACTGAAGCTTTCTTT,CASSQLNRVQNTEAFF,.,TRBV14,.,TRBJ1-1
TGCAGTGCGGGGAGACGCGGGGGCACTGAAGCTTTCTTT,CSAGRRGGTEAFF,many,TRBV20-1,.,TRBJ1-1
TGTGCCAGCAGCTTATCGTCCGGGACAGGGGCGGCCAGGGCCAAAAACATTCAGTACTTC,CASSLSSGTGAARAKNIQYF,once,TRBV7-2,TRBD1,TRBJ2-4
TGTGCCACAACAAACACCGGGACAGGCGCTGTTTTTTTCTTT,CATTNTGTGAVFFF,few,TRBV10-3,TRBD1,TRBJ1-1
TGTGCCATCAGTGAGTACCAGCGGGGGGTTGAGTACAATGAGCAGTTCTTC,CAISEYQRGVEYNEQFF,.,TRBV10-3,TRBD2,TRBJ2-1
TGTGCCAGCAGTTACGACGGAATGAACACTGAAGCTTTCTTT,CASSYDGMNTEAFF,many,TRBV6-5,.,TRBJ1-1
TGTGCCACCGAGAGGACAGGGCTCGGGGAGCTGTTTTTT,CATERTGLGELFF,few,TRBV6-1,TRBD1,TRBJ2-2
TGTGCCAGTAGTCCGCGAGGGGGGGTCGGGGCCAACGTCCTGACTTTC,CASSPRGGVGANVLTF,few,TRBV19,.,TRBJ2-6
TGCGCCAGCAGCTGGGGGACAGGGGGCTCTTTAGAGACCCAGTACTTC,CASSWGTGGSLETQYF,.,TRBV5-1,TRBD1,TRBJ2-5
TGCGCCAGCAGCAAGACAGTCGCGAACACCGGGGAGCTGTTTTTT,CASSKTVANTGELFF,.,TRBV5-1,.,TRBJ2-2
TGTGCCAGCAGCTTTCTTCCGACCTCCCTTAATTCACCCCTCCACTTT,CASSFLPTSLNSPLHF,few,TRBV7-2,.,TRBJ1-6
TGCGCCAGCAGCTTATCGACTAGCGGGACCGAAGAGACCCAGTACTTC,CASSLSTSGTEETQYF,.,TRBV5-1,TRBD2,TRBJ2-5
TGTGCCAGCAGTTTACTCCTAGCGGAAAGAAAATGGGAGACCCAGTACTTC,CASSLLLAERKWETQYF,.,TRBV28,TRBD2,TRBJ2-5
TGTGCCAGCAGGGTAGGATGGGGAGAAGCCAATGAGCAGTTCTTC,CASRVGWGEANEQFF,.,TRBV12-3/TRBV12-4,.,TRBJ2-1
TGTGCCAGCAGCCCCCGGCCCGGCTTACGAGAGACCCAGTACTTC,CASSPRPGLRETQYF,few,TRBV7-8,.,TRBJ2-5
TGTGCCATCAGTGTGTTGTGGGGCGCCGACAATGAGCAGTTCTTC,CAISVLWGADNEQFF,few,TRBV10-3,.,TRBJ2-1
TGTGCCAGCAGCGTAGGGTTGCGGGGGGGCCGTAGCACAGATACGCAGTATTTT,CASSVGLRGGRSTDTQYF,many,TRBV9,TRBD2,TRBJ2-3
TGTGCCACCAGCATACAGAGTAACGAGCAGTACTTC,CATSIQSNEQYF,.,TRBV15,.,TRBJ2-7
TGTGCCAGCAGCCAGCGACTAGCGGGAGATGTAGATACGCAGTATTTT,CASSQRLAGDVDTQYF,few,TRBV11-2,TRBD2,TRBJ2-3
TGCGCCAGCAGAAGGGGGTCTTATGATACGCAGTATTTT,CASRRGSYDTQYF,.,TRBV10-2,.,TRBJ2-3
TGCAGTGCTAGAGGCGGCGGTAGCACAGATACGCAGTATTTT,CSARGGGSTDTQYF,few,TRBV20-1,.,TRBJ2-3
TGTGCCAGCAGGGGGGTTTCGGCAGCAGCTTTCTTT,CASRGVSAAAFF,few,TRBV2,.,TRBJ1-1
TGTGCCAGCAGATCAACTAGCGGGAGTAGCAATGAGCAGTTCTTC,CASRSTSGSSNEQFF,many,TRBV7-9,TRBD2,TRBJ2-1
TGCAGTGCTAGAGCTAGCGGTTACACCGGGGAGCTGTTTTTT,CSARASGYTGELFF,.,TRBV20-1,TRBD2,TRBJ2-2
TGCGCCAGCAGCCAAGATGGTACTAGCGGGACCCATGAGCAGTTCTTC,CASSQDGTSGTHEQFF,many,TRBV4-3,TRBD2,TRBJ2-1
TGTGCCAGCAGCCTCACAGGGGACTTGCGCTACACCTTC,CASSLTGDLRYTF,.,TRBV7-9,TRBD1,TRBJ1-2
TGCGCCAGCAGCTGGGGACTAGCGGGAGAGAGCACCGGGGAGCTGTTTTTT,CASSWGLAGESTGELFF,.,TRBV5-1,TRBD2,TRBJ2-2
TGTGCCACCAGCAGAGATGATTTACCCCACTATGGCTACACCTTC,CATSRDDLPHYGYTF,few,TRBV15,.,TRBJ1-2
TGTGCCAGCAGCTTGGCGGTTTCTTGGGGTTACAATGAGCAGTTCTTC,CASSLAVSWGYNEQFF,few,TRBV5-8,.,TRBJ2-1
TGTGCCAGCAGCTTTGGGACAGACACAGATACGCAGTATTTT,CASSFGTDTDTQYF,many,TRBV7-9,TRBD1,TRBJ2-3
TGCAGTGCTAGGGCTATATTTCCCTCGACTAGCGGCATCTACAATGAGCAGTTCTTC,CSARAIFPSTSGIYNEQFF,few,TRBV20-1,TRBD2,TRBJ2-1
TGCGCCAGCAGGACACCCGGGGACACCGGGGAGCTGTTTTTT,CASRTPGDTGELFF,.,TRBV5-1,.,TRBJ2-2
TGCGCCAGCAGCTCCCCTTCGGGGGGGCGCAGGGAGACCCAGTACTTC,CASSSPSGGRRETQYF,many,TRBV5-1,TRBD2,TRBJ2-5
TGTGCCACCAGTGACCCACTCCGGACTAGCGGGAGAAATGAGCAGTTCTTC,CATSDPLRTSGRNEQFF,.,TRBV24-1,TRBD2,TRBJ2-1
TGTGCCAGCAGCCCGGAGATCGGGACTAGCGGGGATAGCTATGAGCAGTTCTTC,CASSPEIGTSGDSYEQFF,.,TRBV11-1,TRBD2,TRBJ2-1
TGTGCCAGCAGTGAGCAGAGCGGGGGGGCCTTAGAGACCCAGTACTTC,CASSEQSGGALETQYF,.,TRBV2,TRBD2,TRBJ2-5
TGTGCCACCCAGGGGAAATCTGAAGCTTTCTTT,CATQGKSEAFF,.,TRBV24-1,.,TRBJ1-1
TGCAGCGTTGAAGATCAGGACTCCTACGAGCAGTACTTC,CSVEDQDSYEQYF,.,TRBV29-1,.,TRBJ2-7
TGCAGTGCCCCTGAGACAGGCACAGATACGCAGTATTTT,CSAPETGTDTQYF,.,TRBV20-1,.,TRBJ2-3
TGTGCCAGCAGAGAAAACAGGGGGCTGAATCAGCCCCAGCATTTT,CASRENRGLNQPQHF,few,TRBV6-1,TRBD1,TRBJ1-5
TGTGCCAGCAGCTTAAGGCAGGGGGGCGAAAAACTGTTTTTT,CASSLRQGGEKLFF,many,TRBV7-9,TRBD1,TRBJ1-4
TGTGCCAGCAGCGTAAGGGGGGAACACTCCTACAATGAGCAGTTCTTC,CASSVRGEHSYNEQFF,.,TRBV9,.,TRBJ2-1
TGTGCCAGCAGCCAAGATCGGAGGTTCTCTGGAAACACCATATATTTT,CASSQDRRFSGNTIYF,few,TRBV3-1,.,TRBJ1-3
TGCAGTGCTAGAGATCTCCGACAGGGTATTTGGACCCAGTACTTC,CSARDLRQGIWTQYF,few,TRBV20-1,TRBD1,TRBJ2-5
TGCGCCAGCAGCTTAAATTACAGGGGTCGTGATGGCTACACCTTC,CASSLNYRGRDGYTF,.,TRBV5-1,TRBD1,TRBJ1-2
TGTGCCAGCAGCTTATATAGTATTCGTGGGCAGGGAGGCTACAATGAGCAGTTCTTC,CASSLYSIRGQGGYNEQFF,few,TRBV11-2,.,TRBJ2-1
TGTGCCAGCAGTCGAACAAACTACGAGCAGTACTTC,CASSRTNYEQYF,.,TRBV12-3/TRBV12-4,.,TRBJ2-7